These 23 T cell receptor beta chains came from one sample sequenced in a study of post-analysis software for immune sequencing data. The study, taken as a whole, reports: The study found TRBV5-6, TRBV5-1 and TRBV20-1 among a handful of TRBV segments more frequent in patients than controls.

Their cognate antigens are unknown. The library was made from cDNA and included unique molecular identifiers. From the PCR reads, TCRdb called clonotypes with MiXCR, one entry per CDR3 protein. Counted here are over 150,000 distinct CDR3 sequences, approximately 30% occurring once; the ten biggest clones make up 1.5%. Specimen: blood. The source is a girl under 18 with multiple sclerosis.

This clonotype was found many times. The chain is built from TRBV12-3 or TRBV12-4 and TRBJ1-1; no reliable D call. The CDR3 consists of 13 residues. Trimming removed 1 base from V and 1 base from J, with 4 bases in between. Here the CDR3 reads CASSLEQNTEAFF. For the CDR3, the DNA is TGTGCCAGCAGTTTAGAACAGAACACTGAAGCTTTCTTT.

This clonotype occurred many times. The chain has TRBV12-3 or TRBV12-4 and TRBJ2-3; 9 bases match TRBD2. Germline trimming cut 8 bases from V and 7 bases from J; bases unmatched to any gene: 16. This CDR3 contains 16 residues. The CDR3 coding sequence is TGTGCCAGCCGGAAGGAGCTAGCGGGACCCACGAATACGCAGTATTTT. Its protein is CASRKELAGPTNTQYF.

This clonotype appeared many times. V is TRBV7-8 and J is TRBJ2-7, with 7 bases fitting TRBD1. Losses at the gene ends were 3 bases for V and 1 base for J; bases not matched to a gene: 12. CDR1 and CDR2 (germline): SGHVS, FQNEAQ. This CDR3 is 17 amino acids long. CDR3 nucleotide sequence: TGTGCCAGCAGCTTCCCTCGCAGACAGGGTCATTCCTACGAGCAGTACTTC. It codes for CASSFPRRQGHSYEQYF.

At least ten counts were recorded for this clonotype. This chain uses TRBV12-3 or TRBV12-4 with TRBJ2-1, with TRBD2 matching over 15 bases. CDR3 length: 15 residues. V was clipped by 6 bases and J by 7 bases; unmatched bases: 4. This chain's CDR3 is CASSSGTSGRNEQFF. For the CDR3, the DNA is TGTGCCAGCAGCTCCGGGACTAGCGGGAGGAATGAGCAGTTCTTC.

This clonotype was seen a handful of times. This chain links TRBV15 with TRBJ1-2, with no clear D. The CDR3 extends over 11 amino acids. Germline CDR1 reads LNHNV; CDR2 reads YYDKDF (reference sequence). V was clipped by 6 bases and J by 6 bases, with 8 bases between them. The CDR3 bases are TGTGCCACCAGGTTTGCCCATGGCTACACCTTC. Encoded protein: CATRFAHGYTF. Full variable domain (missing parts from reference TRBV15 and TRBJ1-2): DAMVIQNPRYQVTQFGKPVTLSCSQTLNHNVMYWYQQKSSQAPKLLFHYYDKDFNNEADTPDNFQSRRPNTSFCFLDIRSPGLGDTAMYLCATRFAHGYTFGSGTRLTVV.

V is TRBV12-3 or TRBV12-4 and J is TRBJ2-2; 9 positions match TRBD1. Trimming removed 6 bases from V and 6 bases from J; junction bases left unmatched: 8. This CDR3 contains 15 residues. As DNA, the CDR3 is TGTGCCAGCAGCTTCCGGGACAGGGCGTCCGGGGAGCTGTTTTTT. It specifies CASSFRDRASGELFF.

The V and J genes are TRBV5-1 and TRBJ1-1; D ambiguous. This CDR3 has 16 amino acids. The V gene's germline CDR1 is SGHRS and CDR2 YFSETQ. V dropped 0 bases and J dropped 0 bases, with 12 bases sitting between them. DNA for the CDR3: TGCGCCAGCAGCTTGGACCCAGCTGAGATGAACACTGAAGCTTTCTTT. Translated: CASSLDPAEMNTEAFF.

This clonotype appeared many times. The CDR3 loop reads CSAREGVTYGYTF. CDR3 DNA: TGCAGTGCTAGAGAAGGCGTGACGTATGGCTACACCTTC. V usage is TRBV20-1 and J usage is TRBJ1-2; no clear D gene. There are 13 residues in the CDR3. Between the trimmed V and J ends, which lost 0 bases and 5 bases, there was a span of 10 bases. CDR1 and CDR2 from the germline V gene are DFQATT and SNEGSKA (reference sequence).

Regarding this clonotype: A much bigger clone sits one base away, suggesting this may be a read error. The chain employs TRBV24-1 and TRBJ2-3, with D maybe TRBD2 (6 bases). V was clipped by 10 bases and J by 2 bases, with 15 bases between them. Germline CDR1 is KGHDR and CDR2 is SFDVKD. The CDR3 extends over 14 amino acids. CDR3 region: CATRGRGSTDTQYF. DNA of the CDR3: TGTGCCACAAGAGGACGGGGGTCCACAGATACGCAGTATTTT.

This clonotype was counted many times. The genes are TRBV9 and TRBJ2-1, with D perhaps TRBD2 (5 bases). CDR1 SGDLS and CDR2 YYNGEE come from the germline V gene. The CDR3 totals 13 residues. The ends were cut back, 3 bases at V and 4 bases at J, with 8 bases in the middle. CDR3 region: CASSGTGYNEQFF. CDR3 bases: TGTGCCAGCAGCGGGACGGGATACAATGAGCAGTTCTTC. The full variable domain, in which reference TRBV9 and TRBJ2-1 provide the parts outside the CDR3, is DSGVTQTPKHLITATGQRVTLRCSPRSGDLSVYWYQQSLDQGLQFLIQYYNGEERAKGNILERFSAQQFPDLHSELNLSSLELGDSALYFCASSGTGYNEQFFGPGTRLTVL.

Turning to this clonotype: A much bigger clone sits one base away, suggesting this may be a read error. As the CDR3 is not closed by the conserved phenylalanine or tryptophan, this likely results from a read error. This chain uses TRBV10-3 with TRBJ2-3, with 7 bases identical to TRBD2. The junction had 10 bases not matched to a gene; V was cut back by 8 bases and J by 5 bases. Germline CDR1 reads ENHRY; CDR2 reads SYGVKD. This CDR3 is built from 14 residues. This CDR3 is CAIGPDVAGDTQYL. DNA for the CDR3: TGTGCCATCGGGCCCGACGTAGCGGGAGATACGCAGTATTTG.

This clonotype has a handful of counts. V usage is TRBV24-1 and J usage is TRBJ1-1; D ambiguous. From germline, CDR1 is KGHDR and CDR2 SFDVKD. The CDR3 is 13 amino acids. Trimming took 0 bases from V and 8 from J, leaving 9 bases between them. This CDR3 reads CATSDLRGLEAFF. CDR3 bases: TGTGCCACCAGTGATTTGCGCGGCCTGGAAGCTTTCTTT.

The chain is built from TRBV25-1 and TRBJ2-5; 9 nucleotides align to TRBD1. The CDR3 has 14 residues. V trimming: 8 bases; J trimming: 1 base; junction bases outside the gene matches: 5. CDR1 is MGHDK and CDR2 is SYGVNS in the germline V gene. The CDR3 sequence: CASGRQGVQETQYF. The CDR3 DNA follows: TGTGCCAGCGGGAGACAGGGGGTCCAAGAGACCCAGTACTTC.

The sample holds a few counts of this clonotype. The chain combines TRBV27 with TRBJ1-2; D not resolved. V lost 7 bases and J lost 7, with 16 bases in between. The V gene's germline CDR1 is MNHEY and CDR2 SMNVEV (reference sequence). The CDR3 loop spans 13 amino acids. The CDR3 DNA reads TGTGCCAGCAAGCCGACTCAAGCGAGTGGCTACACCTTC. Protein: CASKPTQASGYTF.

This clonotype has at least ten counts. V is TRBV10-3 and J is TRBJ2-5; D is possibly TRBD1 (6 bases). This CDR3 has 14 amino acids. Trimming took off 6 bases at V and 2 bases at J, with 13 bases between the two ends. Germline V gene sequence: CDR1 ENHRY, CDR2 SYGVKD. The CDR3 here is CAIRGAGPQETQYF. CDR3 nucleotides: TGTGCCATCAGGGGGGCCGGACCACAAGAGACCCAGTACTTC.

This clonotype was observed a few times. The rearrangement uses TRBV20-1 and TRBJ1-3; D remains ambiguous. This CDR3 has 15 amino acids. Per germline, CDR1 DFQATT and CDR2 SNEGSKA (reference sequence). Trimming took off 2 bases at V and 0 bases at J, with 11 bases between the two ends. The CDR3 coding sequence is TGCAGTGCTAGAATTGGACGGGGCTCTGGAAACACCATATATTTT. It specifies CSARIGRGSGNTIYF.

This clonotype turned up a few times. The chain recombines TRBV5-1 with TRBJ2-6; D remains ambiguous. This CDR3 has 16 residues. V shed 4 bases and J shed 0 bases, with 11 bases lying between them. Germline CDR1 SGHRS, CDR2 YFSETQ. The chain's CDR3 is CASSTWEVSGANVLTF. DNA for the CDR3: TGCGCCAGCAGCACGTGGGAAGTCTCTGGGGCCAACGTCCTGACTTTC.

The chain recombines TRBV27 with TRBJ1-1; D perhaps matches TRBD1 (5 bases). Germline V gene sequence: CDR1 MNHEY, CDR2 SMNVEV (reference sequence). Between the trimmed V and J ends, which lost 4 bases and 11 bases, there was a span of 20 bases. The CDR3 spans 14 residues. CDR3 loop: CASSSALYPGVAFF. In DNA form, the CDR3 reads TGTGCCAGCAGTTCTGCCCTTTATCCGGGGGTCGCTTTCTTT.

At least ten counts were recorded for this clonotype. The chain carries TRBV5-1 and TRBJ2-7; D gene uncertain. The V gene's germline CDR1 is SGHRS and CDR2 YFSETQ. V shed 4 bases and J shed 1 base, with 15 bases lying between them. This CDR3 is 15 amino acids long. CDR3 DNA sequence: TGCGCCAGCAGCCCAGGTGGGGTCGGGTCCTACGAGCAGTACTTC. This codes for CASSPGGVGSYEQYF.

Details on this clonotype: A much larger clone lies one base from this, so it may be a read error. V usage is TRBV2 and J usage is TRBJ1-2; possibly TRBD1 for D (5 bases). Germline-derived CDR1 and CDR2 are SNHLY and FYNNEI. This CDR3 is built from 14 residues. Trimming pared 6 bases from V and 6 bases from J, leaving 17 bases between. CDR3 in amino acids: CASREFLGTDGYTF. CDR3 nucleotide sequence: TGTGCCAGCAGAGAGTTCCTCGGGACGGATGGCTACACCTTC.

V usage is TRBV7-9 and J usage is TRBJ2-2, with no clear D. V was pared by 7 bases and J by 6 bases, with 12 bases between. Germline lookup yields CDR1 SEHNR and CDR2 FQNEAQ (reference sequence). The CDR3 length is 13 residues. In nucleotides, the CDR3 is TGTGCCAGCAACACAGACGGGTCCGGGGAGCTGTTTTTT. Translated, it gives CASNTDGSGELFF.

Notes on this clonotype: One end of the junction is discordant with germline, which a read error may explain. The rearrangement uses TRBV7-9 and TRBJ2-7, with TRBD2 as a possible D gene (5 bases). From germline, CDR1 is SEHNR and CDR2 FQNEAQ (reference sequence). This CDR3 region has 12 residues. For the CDR3, the DNA is TGTGTCAGCAGCTTAGTGCGGGACGAGCAGTACTTC. Its translation: CVSSLVRDEQYF.

This clonotype was seen a handful of times. The chain employs TRBV12-3 or TRBV12-4 and TRBJ1-5, with no clear D. Between the trimmed V and J ends, which lost 3 bases and 11 bases, there was a span of 8 bases. This CDR3 contains 11 residues. The CDR3 coding sequence is TGTGCCAGCAGTTTTGGGCAGGCCCAGCATTTT. It is translated as CASSFGQAQHF.